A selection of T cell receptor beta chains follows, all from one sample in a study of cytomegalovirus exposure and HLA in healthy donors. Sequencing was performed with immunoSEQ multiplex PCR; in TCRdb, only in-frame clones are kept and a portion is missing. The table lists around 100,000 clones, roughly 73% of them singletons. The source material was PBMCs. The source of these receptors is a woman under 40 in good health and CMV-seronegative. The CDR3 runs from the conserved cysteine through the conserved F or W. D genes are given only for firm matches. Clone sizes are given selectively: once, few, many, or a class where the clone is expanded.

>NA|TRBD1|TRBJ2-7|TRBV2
CASSGDSLSQQYF
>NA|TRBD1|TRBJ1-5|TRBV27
CASSHDRERQPQHF
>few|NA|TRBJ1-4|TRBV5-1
CASSLDARLNEKLFF
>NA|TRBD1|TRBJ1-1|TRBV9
CASSPSLGQGNTEAFF
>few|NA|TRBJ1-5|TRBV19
CASSERVNQPQHF
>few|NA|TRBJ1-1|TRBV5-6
CASSLDGNRAFF
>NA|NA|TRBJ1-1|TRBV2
CASEYQAPETEAFF
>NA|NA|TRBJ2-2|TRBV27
CASSLMAGANTGELFF
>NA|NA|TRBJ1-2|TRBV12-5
CASGPLTGSYGYTF
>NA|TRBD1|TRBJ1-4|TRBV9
CASSVGDSRAEKLFF
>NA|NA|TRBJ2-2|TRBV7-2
CASSLDGGYTGELFF
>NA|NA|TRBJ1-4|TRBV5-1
CASSPEAVLGEKLFF
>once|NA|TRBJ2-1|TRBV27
CASSQSGYEQFF
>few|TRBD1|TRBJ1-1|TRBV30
CAWNRGTEAFF
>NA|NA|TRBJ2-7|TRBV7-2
CASSPSFYEQYF
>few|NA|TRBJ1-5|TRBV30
CAWSAGGGQPQHF
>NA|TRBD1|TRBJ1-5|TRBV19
CASSDLQGGNQPQHF
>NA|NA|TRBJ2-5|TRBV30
CAWRKLGPETQYF
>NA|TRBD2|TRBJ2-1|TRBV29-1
CSGLAGGVNEQFF
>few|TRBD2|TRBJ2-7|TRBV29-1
CSVAASGEYEQYF
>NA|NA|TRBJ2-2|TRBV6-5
CASSYPDSPPGELFF
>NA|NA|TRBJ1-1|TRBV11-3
CASSLDKATGKNTEAFF
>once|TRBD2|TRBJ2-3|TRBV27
CASSLLLAGGRGTDTQYF
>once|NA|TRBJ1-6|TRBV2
CASIPDRSSYNSPLHF
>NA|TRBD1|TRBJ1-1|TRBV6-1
CASSERQGWNTEAFF
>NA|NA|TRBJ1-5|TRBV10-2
CASSEFGGVRGPQHF
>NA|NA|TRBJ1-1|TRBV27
CASSLSWGATEAFF
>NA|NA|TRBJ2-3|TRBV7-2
CASGQYTDTQYF
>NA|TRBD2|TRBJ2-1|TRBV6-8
CASSLSGDYNEQFF
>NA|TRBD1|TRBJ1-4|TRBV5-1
CASSSVGQADGKLFF
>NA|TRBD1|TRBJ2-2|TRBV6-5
CASSFMTGGTGELFF
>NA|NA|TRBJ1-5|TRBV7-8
CASSLIQGDSNQPQHF
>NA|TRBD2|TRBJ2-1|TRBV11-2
CASSQGTSYNEQFF
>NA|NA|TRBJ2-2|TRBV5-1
CASSYATGEAGELFF
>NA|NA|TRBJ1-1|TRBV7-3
CASSPNPGGEAFF
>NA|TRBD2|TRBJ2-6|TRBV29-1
CSVGTGGSSGANVLTF
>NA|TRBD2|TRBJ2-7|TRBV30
CAWTRGGGGGSYEQYF
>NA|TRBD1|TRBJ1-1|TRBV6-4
CASGTAQNTEAFF
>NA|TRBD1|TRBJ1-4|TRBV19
CASSSGTGVEKLFF
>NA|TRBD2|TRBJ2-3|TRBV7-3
CASSLTAGRTDTQYF
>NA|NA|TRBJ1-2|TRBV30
CAYSQRNYGYTF